Listed here is a single T cell receptor (beta chain). Antigen specificity is unknown. This sample stems from a study of shared clonotypes between healthy human individuals. Overall study context: Every donor yielded three CD4 naive, three CD4 memory, two CD8 naive and one CD8 memory plate. Study findings and constraints: A reduction in generation probabilities was seen for non-shared clonotypes relative to those shared by all four donors. Though the depth was large, rarefaction showed that sorted-subset sequencing was incomplete. The sharing of approximately 5.1% of naive CD4 clonotypes was seen across a handful of donors.

CD45RO negativity and positive selection for CCR7 defined naive CD8 cells, a population that excluded terminally differentiated effector memory CD45RA+ cells. Germline values: CDR1 SGHDT, CDR2 YYEEEE. The CDR3 is 14 amino acids. The J segment lost 2 bases and the V segment lost 6 bases, leaving 8 bases of the junction unmatched. Using immunoSEQ multiplex PCR, the repertoire was profiled, and TCRdb retains in-frame clones only, with some absent. Of some 1,900,000 clones listed, around 96% are singletons. The chain uses TRBV5-6 and TRBJ2-7, with 7 nucleotides matching TRBD2. The receptor's source is a man aged 18 to 35 in good health. The sample taken for sequencing was naive CD8+ T cells sorted from blood. The CDR3 loop is CASNFGGSTYEQYF. As DNA, the CDR3 is TGTGCCAGCAACTTCGGGGGGTCAACCTACGAGCAGTACTTC.